These T cell receptor beta chains were read from a single sample in a study of blood T cell repertoires in COVID-19. Sequenced by immunoSEQ multiplex PCR; TCRdb stores in-frame clones only, minus some. The profile covers some 240,000 clones, with 84% appearing a single time and about 1.6% taken by the ten largest. Material: peripheral blood. The receptors derive from a woman between 40 and 50 years old who had recovered from COVID-19. The CDR3 runs from the conserved cysteine through the conserved F or W. A D gene is named only where the DNA matches it firmly. Expanded clones get a size class; other rows say once, few or many, or leave the size out.

TRBJ1-2	NA	TRBV16	TRBD1	TGTGCCAGCAGCCAACGCCGGGACAGGGTTAACTATGGCTACACCTTC	CASSQRRDRVNYGYTF
TRBJ2-5	NA	TRBV6-5	NA	TGTGCCAGCAGACACAGGGTTGAGACCCAGTACTTC	CASRHRVETQYF
TRBJ2-5	NA	TRBV6-5	NA	TGTGCCAGCAGTTACGGACTTACGCGTTTGGGAGAGACCCAGTACTTC	CASSYGLTRLGETQYF
TRBJ2-1	NA	TRBV5-6	TRBD1	TGTGCCAGCAGCACGGAGACAGGGCGAAATTACAATGAGCAGTTCTTC	CASSTETGRNYNEQFF
TRBJ2-3	NA	TRBV19	NA	TGTGCCAGTAGTATAGATGGAACTCCGGGTCCGTCCCGGTATTTT	CASSIDGTPGPSRYF
TRBJ1-4	NA	TRBV29-1	TRBD1	TGCAGCGTTCTTGGGCAGGGGGATGAAAAACTGTTTTTT	CSVLGQGDEKLFF
TRBJ1-2	NA	TRBV11-2	NA	TGTGCCAGCAGACCGTCCACAGGGTTTCATGGCTACACCTTC	CASRPSTGFHGYTF
TRBJ1-1	NA	TRBV19	TRBD1	TGTGCCAGTAGTACCCCGGCAGGGGGCCTGAACACTGAAGCTTTCTTT	CASSTPAGGLNTEAFF
TRBJ2-3	NA	TRBV27	TRBD2	TGTGCCAGCAGTATAGCGGGGGGGCATACAGATACGCAGTATTTT	CASSIAGGHTDTQYF
TRBJ2-1	few	TRBV7-3	TRBD2	TGTGCCAGCAGCCGGAATAGCGGGGTGTCGAATGAGCAGTTCTTC	CASSRNSGVSNEQFF
TRBJ2-5	NA	TRBV10-3	TRBD1	TGTGCCACCGGACAGGGTTTAAGCCAAGAGACCCAGTACTTC	CATGQGLSQETQYF
TRBJ1-2	NA	TRBV29-1	TRBD1	TGCAGCGTTGAATCCGGGACAGGCTATGGCTACACCTTC	CSVESGTGYGYTF
TRBJ1-4	NA	TRBV4-2	NA	TGTGCCAGCAGCCAAGATGAGCAGGGTCGGGAAAAACTGTTTTTT	CASSQDEQGREKLFF
TRBJ2-7	NA	TRBV28	NA	TGTGCCAGCAGTGACAGGAGAGTAGAGCAGTACTTC	CASSDRRVEQYF
TRBJ1-1	NA	TRBV11-2	TRBD1	TGTGCCAGCAGGTTCCCCTGGGTACAGGGGCCGAACACTGAAGCTTTCTTT	CASRFPWVQGPNTEAFF
TRBJ2-2	NA	TRBV6-4	NA	TGTGCCAGCAGTGTCTTTGGGACAATGAACACCGGGGAGCTGTTTTTT	CASSVFGTMNTGELFF
TRBJ2-2	NA	TRBV7-3	TRBD1	TGTGCCAGCAGCTTTACAGGGGGCAACACCGGGGAGCTGTTTTTT	CASSFTGGNTGELFF
TRBJ1-1	few	TRBV10-3	TRBD1	TGTGCCATCAGGACAGGGACGGCTGAAGCTTTCTTT	CAIRTGTAEAFF
TRBJ2-7	once	TRBV6-5	NA	TGTGCCAGCACATTAGTAGGGGCTTGGAACGAGCAGTACTTC	CASTLVGAWNEQYF
TRBJ2-7	NA	TRBV6-2/TRBV6-3	TRBD1	TGTGCCAGCAGCAAGCCGGGACAGCCCTCCTACGAGCAGTACTTC	CASSKPGQPSYEQYF
TRBJ1-6	NA	TRBV7-9	NA	TGTGCCAGCAGCCGGAGCTCCTATAATTCACCCCTCCACTTT	CASSRSSYNSPLHF
TRBJ2-7	NA	TRBV10-1	TRBD2	TGCGCCAGTAGTGATGGTAGCGGGGGGTCCAACGAGCAGTACTTC	CASSDGSGGSNEQYF
TRBJ2-3	NA	TRBV5-4	TRBD2	TGTGCCAGCAGCATCCAAGGACTAGCGGGGGGAGATACGCAGTATTTT	CASSIQGLAGGDTQYF
TRBJ2-2	NA	TRBV11-2	TRBD2	TGTGCCAGCAGCCGGGGCGGCGGGGGGATCGGGGAGCTGTTTTTT	CASSRGGGGIGELFF
TRBJ2-5	NA	TRBV12-3/TRBV12-4	NA	TGTGCCAGCAGTTTAGCTACCGGGGAGACCCAGTACTTC	CASSLATGETQYF
TRBJ2-5	NA	TRBV24-1	TRBD2	TGTGCCACCAGTGACTGGACTAGCGGACATCAAGAGACCCAGTACTTC	CATSDWTSGHQETQYF
TRBJ2-7	once	TRBV6-6	TRBD1	TGTGCCAGCACCCCACAGGGGAGCTACGAGCAGTACTTC	CASTPQGSYEQYF
TRBJ1-3	NA	TRBV7-9	NA	TGTGCCAGCAGCTTACCCCAACTCTCTGGAAACACCATATATTTT	CASSLPQLSGNTIYF
TRBJ2-1	many	TRBV7-9	TRBD2	TGTGCCAGCAGCCCCCGACTAGCGGGGGACAATGAGCAGTTCTTC	CASSPRLAGDNEQFF
TRBJ2-7	NA	TRBV20-1	NA	TGCAGTGGGGCGGGACCGCGCGAGCAGTACTTC	CSGAGPREQYF
TRBJ2-3	NA	TRBV3-1/TRBV3-2	TRBD2	TGTGCCAGCAGCCGTAATTCGGGGGGGGATACGCAGTATTTT	CASSRNSGGDTQYF
TRBJ2-6	NA	TRBV5-4	NA	TGTGCCAGCAGCTTGGGGGGGGGACAGGCAGACCCTCTCCTGACTTTC	CASSLGGGQADPLLTF
TRBJ2-5	NA	TRBV15	NA	TGTGCCACCAAAGAATGGGGCAGGGAAGAGACCCAGTACTTC	CATKEWGREETQYF
TRBJ2-3	once	TRBV28	NA	TGTGCCAGCAGTTTGGCGGGGCCCGGGGAAGATACGCAGTATTTT	CASSLAGPGEDTQYF
TRBJ2-2	NA	TRBV3-1/TRBV3-2	TRBD1	TGTGCCAGCAGCCAGGGACAGCTGAACACCGGGGAGCTGTTTTTT	CASSQGQLNTGELFF
TRBJ2-3	NA	TRBV28	NA	TGTGCCAGCAGTGAGGTCGCCGATACGCAGTATTTT	CASSEVADTQYF
TRBJ2-5	NA	TRBV6-5	NA	TGTGCCAGCAGTTTTCTAGAGACCCAGTACTTC	CASSFLETQYF
TRBJ1-1	NA	TRBV28	NA	TGTGCCAGCAGAATCGACAGAACTTCAACGAACACTGAAGCTTTCTTT	CASRIDRTSTNTEAFF
TRBJ1-5	NA	TRBV6-5	NA	TGTGCCAGCAGTTATGCCTCAGGCTACAATCAGCCCCAGCATTTT	CASSYASGYNQPQHF
TRBJ1-2	NA	TRBV24-1	NA	TGTGCCACCAGTGATCTTACAGGGCGGAATGGCTACACCTTC	CATSDLTGRNGYTF
TRBJ1-4	NA	TRBV2	TRBD1	TGTGCCAGCAGCAATCCGGGACAGGGGAGTGAAAAACTGTTTTTT	CASSNPGQGSEKLFF
TRBJ2-1	NA	TRBV5-1	TRBD2	TGCGCCAGCAGCCCCGGGGGAGCGGGGGGGAACAATGAGCAGTTCTTC	CASSPGGAGGNNEQFF
TRBJ2-5	NA	TRBV5-1	TRBD2	TGCGCCAGCAGCTTGGTTTCTAGCGGGGCAGAGACCCAGTACTTC	CASSLVSSGAETQYF
TRBJ2-7	NA	TRBV18	NA	TGTGCCAGCTCACCGGTGACAAATTACGAGCAGTACTTC	CASSPVTNYEQYF
TRBJ1-2	few	TRBV3-1/TRBV3-2	NA	TGTGCCAGCAGCTCCCTCTATGGCTACACCTTC	CASSSLYGYTF
TRBJ2-3	NA	TRBV29-1	NA	TGCAGCGTCGCTCCCGGGTGGGCAGATACGCAGTATTTT	CSVAPGWADTQYF
TRBJ1-5	NA	TRBV3-1/TRBV3-2	NA	TGTGCCAGCAGCCTTCAAAGCGGCAATCAGCCCCAGCATTTT	CASSLQSGNQPQHF
TRBJ2-5	NA	TRBV11-3	TRBD2	TGTGCCAGCAGCTTATGGCCCGGGGGGGGGCGGACGGAGACCCAGTACTTC	CASSLWPGGGRTETQYF
TRBJ1-1	few	TRBV7-8	NA	TGTGCCAGCAGCTTGGTAACAGGGCTTATGACTGAAGCTTTCTTT	CASSLVTGLMTEAFF
TRBJ2-3	NA	TRBV4-1	NA	TGCGCCAGCAGCCGATTCCCGGAGAACACAGATACGCAGTATTTT	CASSRFPENTDTQYF
TRBJ1-2	NA	TRBV10-3	NA	TGTGCCATCAGTGAGTCGAAGGGGGAATACGGCTACACCTTC	CAISESKGEYGYTF
TRBJ1-3	NA	TRBV6-5	NA	TGTGCCAGCAGTTCCATCTCTGGAAACACCATATATTTT	CASSSISGNTIYF
TRBJ1-2	NA	TRBV7-6	TRBD1	TGTGCCAGCAGCGGAGGACAGGGGGATTGGAGTGGCTACACCTTC	CASSGGQGDWSGYTF
TRBJ2-2	NA	TRBV25-1	TRBD2	TGTGCCAGCAGCGTAGCGGGACCGAACACCGGGGAGCTGTTTTTT	CASSVAGPNTGELFF
TRBJ1-5	NA	TRBV5-1	TRBD1	TGCGCCAGCAGCCCATCGACAGGGGATCAGCCCCAGCATTTT	CASSPSTGDQPQHF
TRBJ2-7	NA	TRBV5-1	NA	TGCGCCAGCAGCTTTTACCGGGACAAGCGCGAGCAGTACTTC	CASSFYRDKREQYF